There are a few counts of the clone carrying this T cell receptor beta chain. The CDR3 totals 14 residues. Germline loops: CDR1 SQVTM, CDR2 ANQGSEA. Germline trimming cut 6 bases from V and 1 base from J; bases unmatched to any gene: 8. Use of 60 Vbeta and 13 Jbeta primers characterized the PCR. Some clones are missing from TCRdb's copy, which holds only in-frame ones; the method was immunoSEQ multiplex PCR. The sample has around 110,000 clones; 66% are singletons. These data originate in a study of cytomegalovirus exposure and HLA in healthy donors. V gene TRBV29-1 combines with J gene TRBJ1-1; 7 bases line up with TRBD1. The sequencing input was PBMCs. The TCR originated in a man between 18 and 29 years old in good health and CMV-seronegative. CDR3 sequence: CSVSGGLGNTEAFF. The CDR3 coding sequence is TGCAGCGTGTCAGGGGGTCTGGGGAACACTGAAGCTTTCTTT.